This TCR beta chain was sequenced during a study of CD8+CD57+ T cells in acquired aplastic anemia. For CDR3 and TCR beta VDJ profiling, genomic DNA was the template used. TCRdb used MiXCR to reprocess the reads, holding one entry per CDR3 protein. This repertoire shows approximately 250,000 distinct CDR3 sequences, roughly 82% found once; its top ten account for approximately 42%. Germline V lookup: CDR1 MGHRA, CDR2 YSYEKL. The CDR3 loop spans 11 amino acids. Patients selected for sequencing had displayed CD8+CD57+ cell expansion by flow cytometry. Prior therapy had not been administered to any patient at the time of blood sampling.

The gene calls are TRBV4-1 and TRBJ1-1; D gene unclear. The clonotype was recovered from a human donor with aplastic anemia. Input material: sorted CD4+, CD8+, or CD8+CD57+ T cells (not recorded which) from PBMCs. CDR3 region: CSSRQNTEAFF. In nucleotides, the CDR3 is TGCAGCAGCAGACAAAACACTGAAGCTTTCTTT.